The 24 T cell receptor beta chains given below trace back to one sample, sequenced in a study of blood T cells in healthy people across ages (dated by TCRdb to the mid-2010s). Receptor amplification or capture employed 5' RACE. The instrument given in TCRdb is Illumina HiSeq 2500. A second PCR of 7 to 11 cycles was performed with a sample-barcoded 5' primer and a J-beta primer mix. In TCRdb, the public reads were trimmed at Q25 with fastp and aligned with MiXCR, with productive beta chains retained. Each entry is one CDR3 protein sequence, shown with its most common DNA and genes. The sample profile shows 650,000 to 800,000 distinct CDR3 sequences; around two fifths of them were found once. Of the sample, around 21% is held by the ten largest clones. Sequencing was performed on blood. All receptors come from a man in his 60s in good health.

This clonotype was seen only a few times. The gene calls are TRBV7-2 and TRBJ1-5, with 7 bases identical to TRBD1. Germline V gives CDR1 SGHTA, CDR2 FQGNSA. Trimming at V came to 1 base and at J to 7 bases, leaving 4 bases not matched to a gene. The CDR3 sequence is 14 residues long. The CDR3 sequence is CASSLEQGNQPQHF. In DNA, the CDR3 is TGTGCCAGCAGCTTAGAACAGGGGAACCAGCCCCAGCATTTT.

The CDR3 DNA is TGCAGCGTTGACGAGTTTGGGATTATGAACACTGAAGCTTTCTTT. Its protein is CSVDEFGIMNTEAFF. This chain connects TRBV29-1 to TRBJ1-1; no definite D call. Germline CDR1 and CDR2: SQVTM and ANQGSEA. V gave up 3 bases and J gave up 0 bases, with 14 bases separating them. The CDR3 length is 15 residues.

This clonotype is a singleton in its sample. The gene calls are TRBV6-1 and TRBJ1-1; the D is unclear. Germline V gives CDR1 MNHNS, CDR2 SASEGT. V dropped 7 bases and J dropped 1 base, with 10 bases sitting between them. CDR3 length: 13 amino acids. The CDR3 DNA sequence: TGTGCCAGCAACCAGGCCGGGAACACTGAAGCTTTCTTT. Its protein is CASNQAGNTEAFF.

V and J are TRBV20-1 and TRBJ2-1; 9 bases fit TRBD1. Germline CDR1 is DFQATT and CDR2 is SNEGSKA (reference sequence). The trim removed 5 bases at V and 3 bases at J, leaving 5 bases unmatched. There are 14 residues in the CDR3. The DNA of the CDR3 is TGCAGTGCTCCTACAGGGGGCTTCTACAATGAGCAGTTCTTC. It yields the protein CSAPTGGFYNEQFF.

The chain recombines TRBV7-9 with TRBJ2-4, with D perhaps TRBD1 or TRBD2 (5 bases each). Per the germline V gene, CDR1 is SEHNR and CDR2 is FQNEAQ (reference sequence). V was cut by 4 bases and J by 13 bases, with 20 bases left in between. The CDR3 runs to 14 residues. CDR3 coding DNA: TGTGCCAGCAGCTCCATCCAGAGCTTCAGGGAGCAGTACTTC. Amino acids: CASSSIQSFREQYF. The variable domain in full, completed from reference TRBV7-9 and TRBJ2-4, reads DTGVSQNPRHKITKRGQNVTFRCDPISEHNRLYWYRQTLGQGPEFLTYFQNEAQLEKSRLLSDRFSAERPKGSFSTLEIQRTEQGDSAMYLCASSSIQSFREQYFGAGTRLSVL.

There are a few counts of this clonotype. The chain employs TRBV7-2 and TRBJ2-7; D is possibly TRBD2 (6 bases). From germline, CDR1 is SGHTA and CDR2 FQGNSA. Trimming left V 5 bases short and J 7 bases short, with 18 bases between. This CDR3 is built from 14 residues. Written as DNA, the CDR3 is TGTGCCAGCAGCAAGCCCGGGAGTTACGGTGAGCAGTACTTC. It translates to CASSKPGSYGEQYF.

For this clonotype: With a much larger clone just one base away, this may be a read error. This chain links TRBV6-5 with TRBJ2-7; D gene uncertain. Trimming stripped 2 bases from V and 0 bases from J, with 11 bases between. The length of the CDR3 is 15 residues. The germline V gene encodes CDR1 MNHEY and CDR2 SVGAGI. CDR3 sequence reads: CASSYPTDSSYEQYF. The CDR3 DNA is TGTGCCAGCAGTTACCCGACTGACTCCTCCTACGAGCAGTACTTC.

On this clonotype itself: A clone one base away is much larger, so this may be a read error. The chain couples TRBV7-9 to TRBJ2-5; D remains unclear. Germline CDR1 and CDR2: SEHNR and FQNEAQ (reference sequence). The CDR3 contains 15 residues. The CDR3 region has the DNA TGTGCCAGCAACTTAGAAACCAAAGCACAAGAGACCCAGTACTTC. Translation: CASNLETKAQETQYF.

The DNA of the CDR3 is TGTGCCAGCAGTGATTCGGGACAGGGATTACCTGAAGCTTTCTTT. The encoded protein is CASSDSGQGLPEAFF. The chain joins TRBV25-1 to TRBJ1-1, with 9 positions matching TRBD1. CDR3 length: 15 amino acids. CDR1 MGHDK and CDR2 SYGVNS come from the germline V gene. J was trimmed by 6 bases and V by 3 bases; bases with no gene match: 8.

The chain employs TRBV7-9 and TRBJ2-5; weak D call: TRBD2 (5 bases). CDR1 is SEHNR, CDR2 FQNEAQ, per germline (reference sequence). The V end was cut by 4 bases, the J end by 2 bases, with 11 bases between. CDR3 length: 14 amino acids. CDR3 loop: CASSSSGVQETQYF. The CDR3, as DNA: TGTGCCAGCAGCTCCAGCGGAGTACAAGAGACCCAGTACTTC. The variable domain in full, with the rest retrieved from reference TRBV7-9 and TRBJ2-5, is DTGVSQNPRHKITKRGQNVTFRCDPISEHNRLYWYRQTLGQGPEFLTYFQNEAQLEKSRLLSDRFSAERPKGSFSTLEIQRTEQGDSAMYLCASSSSGVQETQYFGPGTRLLVL.

The chain couples TRBV30 to TRBJ2-3; no definite D call. This CDR3 is built from 12 residues. Germline V gene lookup returns CDR1 GTSNPN and CDR2 SVGIG (reference sequence). Trimming pared 8 bases from V and 1 base from J, leaving 10 bases between. CDR3 in amino acids: CAPTRGTDTQYF. The CDR3 DNA is TGTGCCCCGACCCGGGGCACAGATACGCAGTATTTT.

This clonotype has only a few counts. The chain couples TRBV4-3 to TRBJ1-2; 8 nucleotides line up with TRBD1. CDR1 LGHNA and CDR2 YSLEER come from the germline V gene. This CDR3 spans 16 amino acids. Trimming took 1 base from V and 4 from J; bases not matched to a gene: 8. The CDR3 here is CASSQGGTGSLYGYTF. The DNA for the CDR3 is TGCGCCAGCAGCCAAGGCGGGACAGGAAGTCTCTATGGCTACACCTTC.

The chain links TRBV28 to TRBJ2-7; perhaps TRBD1 as D (6 bases). The CDR3 sequence is 12 residues long. Trimming removed 8 bases at V and 2 bases at J, with 10 bases between. CDR1 is MDHEN, CDR2 SYDVKM, per germline. For the CDR3, the DNA is TGTGCCAGCTTGGCAGGGGCCTACGAGCAGTACTTC. As protein: CASLAGAYEQYF. Looking up the rest from reference TRBV28 and TRBJ2-7 gives the full variable domain: DVKVTQSSRYLVKRTGEKVFLECVQDMDHENMFWYRQDPGLGLRLIYFSYDVKMKEKGDIPEGYSVSREKKERFSLILESASTNQTSMYLCASLAGAYEQYFGPGTRLTVT.

This clonotype has more than one count but fewer than ten. V and J are TRBV29-1 and TRBJ1-1, with D maybe TRBD1 (5 bases). The CDR3 length is 13 residues. Germline V CDR1 and CDR2: SQVTM, ANQGSEA. V was pared by 5 bases and J by 11 bases, with 21 bases between. The CDR3 DNA reads TGCAGCGTTACCCCGCGCCAGGGCCAAATGGCTTTCTTT. It codes for CSVTPRQGQMAFF.

The table lists this clonotype with a few counts. This chain uses TRBV5-6 with TRBJ1-2, with a weak D call TRBD1 (5 bases). Germline CDR1 reads SGHDT; CDR2 reads YYEEEE. The V end lost 0 bases, the J end lost 2 bases, and 14 bases lay between the germline ends. The CDR3 spans 16 residues. The CDR3 here is CASSLGRAHGNYGYTF. CDR3 sequence (DNA): TGTGCCAGCAGCTTGGGCAGGGCGCACGGGAACTATGGCTACACCTTC.

This clonotype was counted a single time. The V call is TRBV6-1, the J call TRBJ1-2; D not resolved. Trimming stripped 2 bases from V and 4 bases from J, with 5 bases between. This CDR3 contains 12 residues. Per germline, CDR1 MNHNS and CDR2 SASEGT. In DNA form, the CDR3 reads TGTGCCAGCAGTGAAACAATCTATGGCTACACCTTC. Its translation: CASSETIYGYTF.

The chain recombines TRBV7-9 with TRBJ2-1; the D gene is possibly TRBD2 (5 bases). The CDR3 sequence is 14 residues long. Germline CDR1 reads SEHNR; CDR2 reads FQNEAQ (reference sequence). V was cut by 3 bases and J by 4 bases, with 10 bases left in between. CDR3 residues: CASSLGDAYNEQFF. CDR3 bases: TGTGCCAGCAGCTTGGGAGACGCATACAATGAGCAGTTCTTC.

This chain joins TRBV7-9 and TRBJ1-2; D uncertain. The germline gives CDR1 SEHNR, CDR2 FQNEAQ (reference sequence). The CDR3 extends over 16 amino acids. The V end was cut by 1 base, the J end by 2 bases, with 14 bases between. The CDR3: CASSLEGSGLNYGYTF. DNA for the CDR3: TGTGCCAGCAGCTTAGAGGGCTCTGGATTAAACTATGGCTACACCTTC.

This clonotype was detected only a few times. This CDR3 is CASSQDRDRGGNSPLHF. CDR3 coding DNA: TGCGCCAGCAGCCAAGATAGGGACAGGGGTGGTAATTCACCCCTCCACTTT. This chain connects TRBV4-1 to TRBJ1-6, with 10 bases fitting TRBD1. J was trimmed by 6 bases and V by 0 bases; bases with no gene match: 5. Per germline, CDR1 MGHRA and CDR2 YSYEKL. The CDR3 runs 17 residues.

The rearrangement joins TRBV6-6 to TRBJ2-3; 7 nucleotides agree with TRBD1. Germline V gene sequence: CDR1 MNHNY, CDR2 SVGAGI (reference sequence). The V gene end was trimmed by 6 bases and the J gene end by 4 bases; junction bases not matched to a gene: 10. This CDR3 spans 15 amino acids. DNA for the CDR3: TGTGCCAGCAGGCGCGGCCCCGGGACAGCAGATACGCAGTATTTT. As protein: CASRRGPGTADTQYF.

V is TRBV3-1 and J is TRBJ1-2; no firm D call. The germline gives CDR1 LGHDT, CDR2 YNNKEL (reference sequence). The CDR3 runs to 15 residues. The V gene lost 0 bases and the J gene lost 3 bases, with 11 bases spanning the gap. CDR3 in DNA: TGTGCCAGCAGCCAAGATCAAGTACCAGACTATGGCTACACCTTC. Translation: CASSQDQVPDYGYTF.

This clonotype was counted only a few times. This chain uses TRBV12-3 or TRBV12-4 with TRBJ2-1, with 7 bases identical to TRBD2. V dropped 7 bases and J dropped 2; count of bases not matched to a gene: 8. The CDR3 is made up of 15 amino acids. The CDR3, as DNA: TGTGCCAGCAACCCGCCGGGACTACCCTACAATGAGCAGTTCTTC. It encodes CASNPPGLPYNEQFF.

This clonotype turned up a few times. The chain joins TRBV28 to TRBJ2-1; D is unclear. Germline values: CDR1 MDHEN, CDR2 SYDVKM. CDR3 length: 14 amino acids. Trimming removed 5 bases from V and 3 bases from J, with 11 bases in between. CDR3 residues: CASSGVVVYNEQFF. CDR3 DNA sequence: TGTGCCAGCAGTGGGGTGGTGGTCTACAATGAGCAGTTCTTC.

The chain carries TRBV7-3 and TRBJ2-2; D is possibly TRBD2 (6 bases). Germline loops: CDR1 SGHTA, CDR2 FQGTGA. This CDR3 comprises 17 residues. V was shortened by 1 base and J by 2 bases, with 14 bases between the two germline ends. The CDR3 nucleotides are TGTGCCAGCAGCTTAATTGGCGGGGTGACAAACACCGGGGAGCTGTTTTTT. Encoded protein: CASSLIGGVTNTGELFF.